This T cell receptor (beta chain) appears in the sequencing data of a study of beta chain features in type 1 diabetes. Across the study: On cell yields, gender and age, patients and healthy donors were similar. Broader study findings: The study found fewer insertions and more deletions at VDJ junctions in type 1 diabetes patients. All four CD4+ subsets from Type 1 diabetes patients carried moderately but significantly shorter TCRB CDR3s.

Turning to this clone: Antigen: not known. Other DNA sequences from this sample encode an identical CDR3 as well.

Expressed TCRB transcripts got sequenced, as all isolated RNA was reverse transcribed. The study sequenced naive, central memory and regulatory T cell samples to an average of about 3.8 million reads. Profiled with immunoSEQ multiplex PCR; TCRdb holds only in-frame clones, not every one. The data contain hundreds of thousands of clones, about an eighth of them seen just once; the ten biggest clones take up 0.02% to 0.025%. This receptor was obtained from a man younger than 35 with type 1 diabetes. The sample was naive CD4+ T cells from blood.

CDR3 DNA sequence: TGTGCCACCAGCAGGGACAGAGGTCAAGAGACCCAGTACTTC. Translating it yields CATSRDRGQETQYF. The chain combines TRBV15 with TRBJ2-5, with D possibly TRBD1 on 6 matching bases. The CDR3 length is 14 residues. The V gene's germline CDR1 is LNHNV and CDR2 YYDKDF (reference sequence). Trimming shortened V by 3 bases and J by 2 bases, and 10 bases separated the two germline ends.